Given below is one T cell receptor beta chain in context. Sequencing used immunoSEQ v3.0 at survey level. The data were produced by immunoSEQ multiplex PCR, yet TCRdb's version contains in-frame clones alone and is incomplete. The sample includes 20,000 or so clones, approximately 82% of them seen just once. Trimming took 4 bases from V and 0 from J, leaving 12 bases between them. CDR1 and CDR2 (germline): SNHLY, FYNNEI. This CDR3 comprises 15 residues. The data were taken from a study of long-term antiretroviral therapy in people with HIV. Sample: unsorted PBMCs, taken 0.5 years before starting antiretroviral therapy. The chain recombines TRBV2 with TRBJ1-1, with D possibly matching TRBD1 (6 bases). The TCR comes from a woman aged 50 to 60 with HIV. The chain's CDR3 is CASSGGGRLNTEAFF. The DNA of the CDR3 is TGTGCCAGCAGTGGGGGGGGCAGGTTGAACACTGAAGCTTTCTTT.